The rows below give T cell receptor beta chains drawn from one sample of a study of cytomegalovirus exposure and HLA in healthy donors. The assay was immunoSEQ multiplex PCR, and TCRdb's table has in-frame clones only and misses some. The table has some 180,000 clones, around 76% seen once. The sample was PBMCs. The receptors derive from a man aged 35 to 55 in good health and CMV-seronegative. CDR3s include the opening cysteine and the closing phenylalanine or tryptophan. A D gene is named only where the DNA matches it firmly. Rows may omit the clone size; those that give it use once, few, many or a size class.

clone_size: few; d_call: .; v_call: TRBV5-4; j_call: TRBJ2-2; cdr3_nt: TGTGCCAGCAGCTTCCCAGGGGACACCGGGGAGCTGTTTTTT; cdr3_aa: CASSFPGDTGELFF
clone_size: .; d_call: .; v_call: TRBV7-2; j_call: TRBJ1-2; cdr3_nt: TGTGCCAGCAGCTTACAGACAGCTAACTATGGCTACACCTTC; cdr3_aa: CASSLQTANYGYTF
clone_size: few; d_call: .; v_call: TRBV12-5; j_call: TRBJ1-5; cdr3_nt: TGTGCTAGTGGCCCGGACATTAATCAGCCCCAGCATTTT; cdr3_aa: CASGPDINQPQHF
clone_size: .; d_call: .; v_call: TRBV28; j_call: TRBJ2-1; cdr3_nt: TGTGCCAGCAGGGGGCCAGGAAGGATATTAGGCCCCAATGAGCAGTTCTTC; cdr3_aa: CASRGPGRILGPNEQFF
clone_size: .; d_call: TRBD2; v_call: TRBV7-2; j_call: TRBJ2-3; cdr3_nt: TGTGCCAGCAGTTTTAGCGGGGGGATAGATACGCAGTATTTT; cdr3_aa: CASSFSGGIDTQYF
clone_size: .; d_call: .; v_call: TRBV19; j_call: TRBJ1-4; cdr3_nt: TGTGCCAGTAATGGCGGGGATACTAATGAAAAACTGTTTTTT; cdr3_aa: CASNGGDTNEKLFF
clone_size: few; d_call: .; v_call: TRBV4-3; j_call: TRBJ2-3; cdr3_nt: TGCGCCAGCAGCCAAGATTCCGGCGGGGCAGATACGCAGTATTTT; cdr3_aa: CASSQDSGGADTQYF
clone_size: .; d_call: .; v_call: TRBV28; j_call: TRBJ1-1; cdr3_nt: TGTGCCAGCAGTCCCCGACCTTTGAGGAGAACTGAAGCTTTCTTT; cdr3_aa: CASSPRPLRRTEAFF
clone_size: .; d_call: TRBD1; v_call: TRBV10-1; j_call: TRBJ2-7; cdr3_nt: TGCGCCATCCCCGGGACAGGGCCCCGTGGGAGCCGGGAGCAGTACTTC; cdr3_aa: CAIPGTGPRGSREQYF
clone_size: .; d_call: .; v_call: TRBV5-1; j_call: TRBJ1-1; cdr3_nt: TGCGCCAGCAGCAGGACAGCCCTGAACACTGAAGCTTTCTTT; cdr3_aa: CASSRTALNTEAFF
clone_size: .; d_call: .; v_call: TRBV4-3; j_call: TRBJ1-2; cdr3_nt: TGCGCCAGCAGCCAAGATTTAAGCAGGTTTAACTATGGCTACACCTTC; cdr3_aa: CASSQDLSRFNYGYTF
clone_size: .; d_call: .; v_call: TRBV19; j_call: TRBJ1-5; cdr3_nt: TGTGCCAGTAGTATAGGGTACTCTAGCAATCAGCCCCAGCATTTT; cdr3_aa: CASSIGYSSNQPQHF
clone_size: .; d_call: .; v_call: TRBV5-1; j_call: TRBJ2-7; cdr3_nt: TGCGCCAGCAGCTCAGGGAACACCTACGAGCAGTACTTC; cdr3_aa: CASSSGNTYEQYF
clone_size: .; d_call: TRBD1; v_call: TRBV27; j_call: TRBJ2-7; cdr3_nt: TGTGCCAGCAGTTTCCACCTCAGGGGGCGCTTATCTGCCGAGCAGTACTTC; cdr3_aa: CASSFHLRGRLSAEQYF
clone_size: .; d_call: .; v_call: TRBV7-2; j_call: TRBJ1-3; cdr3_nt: TGTGCCAGCAGCTTAAGGTCGCCAGGGGTAGTTGGAAACACCATATATTTT; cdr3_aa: CASSLRSPGVVGNTIYF
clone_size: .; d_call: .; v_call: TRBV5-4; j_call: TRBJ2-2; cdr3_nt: TGTGCCAGCGGATTATGGGGAAGCGGCACCGGGGAGCTGTTTTTT; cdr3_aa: CASGLWGSGTGELFF
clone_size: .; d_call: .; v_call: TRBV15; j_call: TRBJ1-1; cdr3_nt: TGTGCCACCAGCAGAGCCGGGGGACGGGCTGAAGCTTTCTTT; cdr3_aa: CATSRAGGRAEAFF
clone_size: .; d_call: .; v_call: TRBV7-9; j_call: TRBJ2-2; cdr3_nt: TGTGCCAGCAGCCTCAGGGGTACCGGCGGGGAGCTGTTTTTT; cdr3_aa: CASSLRGTGGELFF
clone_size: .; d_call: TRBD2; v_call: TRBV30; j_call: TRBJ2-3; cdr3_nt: TGTGCCTGGAGTCCTCGGGGGGGGCCGTTAACAGATACGCAGTATTTT; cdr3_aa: CAWSPRGGPLTDTQYF
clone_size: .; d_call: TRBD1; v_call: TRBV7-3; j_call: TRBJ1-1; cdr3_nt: TGTGCCAGCAGCTTAGGAGGGGGACAGATGAACACTGAAGCTTTCTTT; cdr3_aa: CASSLGGGQMNTEAFF
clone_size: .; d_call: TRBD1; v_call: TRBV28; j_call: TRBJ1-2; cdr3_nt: TGTGCCAGCAGTTTTGGGGGACAGGGAATAGGTGGCTACACCTTC; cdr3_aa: CASSFGGQGIGGYTF
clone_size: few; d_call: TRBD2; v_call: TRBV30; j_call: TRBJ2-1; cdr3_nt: TGTGCCTGGAGGCGGGAGCGGGGAGGAAATGAGCAGTTCTTC; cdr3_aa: CAWRRERGGNEQFF
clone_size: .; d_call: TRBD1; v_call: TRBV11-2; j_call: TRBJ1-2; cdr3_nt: TGTGCCAGCAGCCTGGGACAGAACTATGGCTACACCTTC; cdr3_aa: CASSLGQNYGYTF
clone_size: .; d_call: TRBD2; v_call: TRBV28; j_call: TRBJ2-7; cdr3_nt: TGTGCCAGCAGTACAGCGGGGGGTAGCTCCTACGAGCAGTACTTC; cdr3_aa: CASSTAGGSSYEQYF
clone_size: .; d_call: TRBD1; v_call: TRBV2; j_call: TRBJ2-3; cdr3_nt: TGTGCCAGCAGTGGGCAGGGGGAACGAGATACGCAGTATTTT; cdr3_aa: CASSGQGERDTQYF
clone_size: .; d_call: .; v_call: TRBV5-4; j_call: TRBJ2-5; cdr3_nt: TGTGCCAGCAGCCGCGGGGCTGGGGAGACCCAGTACTTC; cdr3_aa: CASSRGAGETQYF
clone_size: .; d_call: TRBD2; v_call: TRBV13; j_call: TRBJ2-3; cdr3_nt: TGTGCCAGCAGCTTCCAAAGCGGGGGGCCCCCAGATACGCAGTATTTT; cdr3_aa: CASSFQSGGPPDTQYF